This TCR beta chain was recorded in a study of tumor-infiltrating lymphocytes in oesophageal squamous cell carcinoma. Each CDR3 protein is one row after TCRdb ran MiXCR on the PCR reads. This table holds 9,500 to 15,000 distinct CDR3 sequences, just under 55% found once. The germline CDR1 and CDR2 sequences are MNHEY and SMNVEV (reference sequence). CDR3 size: 15 residues. The clonotype comes from a female donor with esophageal squamous cell carcinoma. The rearrangement links TRBV27 to TRBJ2-3, with 8 positions matching TRBD2. The J call may be incorrect, as the DNA end agrees better with TRBJ2-1. The sample consisted of esophageal tumor tissue. CDR3 DNA: TGTGCCAGCAGTTTATCACCGGGACTAGGAAATGAGCAGTTCTTC. Translated: CASSLSPGLGNEQFF.